The entry below gives a single T cell receptor beta chain sequence along with its context. Its cognate antigen is unknown. CDR1 is MNHEY and CDR2 is SMNVEV in the germline V gene (reference sequence). This CDR3 spans 14 amino acids. Trimming stripped 2 bases from V and 0 bases from J, with 7 bases between. The data originate from a study of shared clonotypes between healthy human individuals. Study-level background: Per-donor plates numbered three CD4 naive, three CD4 memory, two CD8 naive and one CD8 memory. Overall study results and limits: Across subsets, estimated richness was generally greater for naive than for memory populations. Sharing across four donors was highest in naive CD4 (roughly 5%) and lowest in memory CD8 (about 0.4%).

Terminally differentiated effector memory CD45RA+ cells were excluded from the naive CD8 cells, which were CD45RO-negative and positively selected for CCR7. In the original analysis: Junction-only immunoSEQ sequences carried no quality scores, so filtering differed. Clones were sequenced by immunoSEQ multiplex PCR, and TCRdb holds only the in-frame ones, with some missing. D and trimming come from the DNA, and the V and J calls and clone size come from that table. The sample carries about 2 million clones, roughly 94% recorded once. The genes are TRBV27 and TRBJ2-5; D unresolved. Sequencing was performed on naive CD8+ T cells sorted from blood. The sequence came from a man between 18 and 29 years old in good health. The CDR3 DNA follows: TGTGCCAGCAGTTTAACTGGGTACCAAGAGACCCAGTACTTC. Its translation: CASSLTGYQETQYF.